These T cell receptor beta chains were read from a single sample in a study of cytomegalovirus exposure and HLA in healthy donors. Method: immunoSEQ multiplex PCR; TCRdb's copy keeps in-frame clones and lacks some. This table holds around 100,000 clones, roughly 70% found once. Sequencing was carried out using PBMCs. These TCRs come from a man aged 40-55 years in good health and CMV-seropositive. CDR3s include the opening cysteine and the closing phenylalanine or tryptophan. The D gene is left open where the match is weak. Size is omitted from some rows. Given values are once, few, many or a class for expanded clones.

d_call,v_call,j_call,clone_size,cdr3_aa,cdr3_nt
NA,TRBV2,TRBJ1-3,NA,CASLSPADSGNTIYF,TGTGCCAGCCTGTCCCCGGCGGACTCTGGAAACACCATATATTTT
TRBD1,TRBV7-8,TRBJ1-5,NA,CASSLGTGNQPQHF,TGTGCCAGCAGCCTAGGGACAGGGAATCAGCCCCAGCATTTT
TRBD1,TRBV11-2,TRBJ2-2,NA,CASSFPGQGFTGELFF,TGTGCCAGCAGCTTCCCGGGACAGGGATTCACCGGGGAGCTGTTTTTT
TRBD1,TRBV27,TRBJ1-4,few,CASRPGTAINEKLFF,TGTGCCAGCAGGCCCGGGACAGCGATTAATGAAAAACTGTTTTTT
NA,TRBV4-2,TRBJ2-7,NA,CASSQERGTEQYF,TGTGCCAGCAGCCAAGAGAGGGGGACCGAGCAGTACTTC
TRBD1,TRBV7-9,TRBJ1-4,NA,CASSLMTGQLFF,TGTGCCAGCAGCTTGATGACAGGGCAACTGTTTTTT
TRBD1,TRBV4-1,TRBJ1-1,NA,CASSQGQRNTEAFF,TGCGCCAGCAGCCAGGGACAGAGGAACACTGAAGCTTTCTTT
TRBD2,TRBV6-5,TRBJ2-5,few,CASSQGGETQYF,TGTGCCAGCAGCCAGGGAGGGGAGACCCAGTACTTC
NA,TRBV9,TRBJ2-5,few,CASSSGGTVETQYF,TGTGCCAGCAGCTCAGGGGGGACAGTAGAGACCCAGTACTTC
TRBD1,TRBV4-1,TRBJ2-1,NA,CASSPEGQGAYNEQFF,TGCGCCAGCAGCCCCGAGGGACAGGGGGCTTACAATGAGCAGTTCTTC
TRBD2,TRBV19,TRBJ2-5,NA,CASRKGLAETQYF,TGTGCCAGTAGGAAAGGACTAGCGGAGACCCAGTACTTC
NA,TRBV29-1,TRBJ2-5,NA,CSVQRESETQYF,TGCAGCGTTCAACGGGAGTCAGAGACCCAGTACTTC
TRBD2,TRBV19,TRBJ2-7,NA,CASSMVAGEVEQYF,TGTGCCAGTAGTATGGTAGCGGGAGAGGTCGAGCAGTACTTC
TRBD2,TRBV4-2,TRBJ2-1,NA,CASSLGLAGTEFF,TGTGCCAGCAGCCTAGGACTAGCGGGAACCGAGTTCTTC
NA,TRBV18,TRBJ1-5,NA,CASSRDSSNQPQHF,TGTGCCAGCTCCCGAGACAGCTCAAATCAGCCCCAGCATTTT